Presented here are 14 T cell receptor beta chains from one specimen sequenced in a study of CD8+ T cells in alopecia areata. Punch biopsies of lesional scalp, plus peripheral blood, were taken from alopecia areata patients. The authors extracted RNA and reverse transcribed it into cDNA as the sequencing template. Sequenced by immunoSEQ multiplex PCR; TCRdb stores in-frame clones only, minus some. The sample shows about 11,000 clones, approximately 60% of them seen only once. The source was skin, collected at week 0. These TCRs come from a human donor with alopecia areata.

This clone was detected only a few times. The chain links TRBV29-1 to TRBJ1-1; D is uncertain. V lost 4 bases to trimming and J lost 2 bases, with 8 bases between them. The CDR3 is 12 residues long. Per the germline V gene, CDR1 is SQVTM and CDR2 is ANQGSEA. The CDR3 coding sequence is TGCAGCGTTGGATCCCGCAACACTGAAGCTTTCTTT. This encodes CSVGSRNTEAFF.

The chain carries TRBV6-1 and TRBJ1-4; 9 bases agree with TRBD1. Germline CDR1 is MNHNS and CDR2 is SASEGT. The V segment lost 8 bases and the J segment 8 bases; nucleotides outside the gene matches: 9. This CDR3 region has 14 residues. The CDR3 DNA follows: TGTGCCAGCCAAACAGGGACAGGGTGGGAAAAACTGTTTTTT. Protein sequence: CASQTGTGWEKLFF.

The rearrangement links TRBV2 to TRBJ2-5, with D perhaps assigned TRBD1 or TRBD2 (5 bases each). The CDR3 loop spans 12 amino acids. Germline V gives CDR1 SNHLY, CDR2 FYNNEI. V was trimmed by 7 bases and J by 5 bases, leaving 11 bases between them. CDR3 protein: CASNWGSETQYF. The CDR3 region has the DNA TGTGCCAGCAATTGGGGGTCCGAGACCCAGTACTTC.

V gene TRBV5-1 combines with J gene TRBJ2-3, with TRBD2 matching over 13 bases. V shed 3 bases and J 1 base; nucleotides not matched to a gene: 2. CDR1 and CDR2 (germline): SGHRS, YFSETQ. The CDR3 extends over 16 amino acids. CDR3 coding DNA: TGCGCCAGCAGCTACGGGACTAGCGGGGGCACAGATACGCAGTATTTT. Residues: CASSYGTSGGTDTQYF.

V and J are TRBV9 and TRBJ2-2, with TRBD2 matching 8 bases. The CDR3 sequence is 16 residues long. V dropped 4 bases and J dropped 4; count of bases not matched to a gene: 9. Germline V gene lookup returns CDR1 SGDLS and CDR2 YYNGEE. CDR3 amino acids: CASSPRGAGTTGELFF. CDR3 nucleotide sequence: TGTGCCAGCAGCCCGCGGGGGGCCGGGACCACCGGGGAGCTGTTTTTT.

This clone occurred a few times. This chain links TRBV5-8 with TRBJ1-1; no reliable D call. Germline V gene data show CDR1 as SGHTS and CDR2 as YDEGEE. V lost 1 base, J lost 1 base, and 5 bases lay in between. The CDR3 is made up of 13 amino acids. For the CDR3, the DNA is TGTGCCAGCAGCTTGTTTCGGAACACTGAAGCTTTCTTT. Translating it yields CASSLFRNTEAFF. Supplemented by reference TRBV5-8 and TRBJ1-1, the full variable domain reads EAGVTQSPTHLIKTRGQQATLRCSPISGHTSVYWYQQALGLGLQFLLWYDEGEERNRGNFPPRFSGRQFPNYSSELNVNALELEDSALYLCASSLFRNTEAFFGQGTRLTVV.

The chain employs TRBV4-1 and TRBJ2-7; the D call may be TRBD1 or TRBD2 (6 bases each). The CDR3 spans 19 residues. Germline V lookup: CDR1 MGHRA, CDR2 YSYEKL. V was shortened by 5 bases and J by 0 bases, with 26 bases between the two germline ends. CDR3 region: CASSTPGGKVGHNSYEQYF. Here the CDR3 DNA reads TGCGCCAGCAGCACCCCCGGGGGCAAGGTAGGACACAACTCCTACGAGCAGTACTTC.

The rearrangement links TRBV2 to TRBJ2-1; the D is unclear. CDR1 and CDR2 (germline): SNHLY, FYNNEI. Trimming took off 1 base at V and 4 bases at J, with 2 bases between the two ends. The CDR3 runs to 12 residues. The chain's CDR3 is CASSEGYNEQFF. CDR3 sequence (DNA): TGTGCCAGCAGTGAAGGGTACAATGAGCAGTTCTTC.

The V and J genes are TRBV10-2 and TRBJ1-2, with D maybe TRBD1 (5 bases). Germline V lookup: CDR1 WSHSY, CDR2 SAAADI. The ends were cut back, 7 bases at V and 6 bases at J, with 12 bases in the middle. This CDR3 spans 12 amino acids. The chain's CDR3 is CASNRQKDGYTF. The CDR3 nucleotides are TGCGCCAGCAACAGACAGAAGGATGGCTACACCTTC.

This chain's CDR3 is CATSRVRGSGANVLTF. CDR3 in DNA: TGTGCCACCAGCAGAGTCAGAGGATCTGGGGCCAACGTCCTGACTTTC. The chain uses TRBV15 and TRBJ2-6; D is unresolved. The germline V and J ends were trimmed by 1 base and 1 base, with 8 bases remaining between them. CDR3 length equals 16 residues. Germline CDR1 LNHNV, CDR2 YYDKDF (reference sequence).

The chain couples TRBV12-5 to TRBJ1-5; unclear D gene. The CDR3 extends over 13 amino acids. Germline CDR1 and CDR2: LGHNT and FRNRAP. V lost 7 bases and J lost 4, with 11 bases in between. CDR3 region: CASVPDGNQPQHF. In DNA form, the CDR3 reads TGTGCTAGTGTTCCCGACGGGAATCAGCCCCAGCATTTT.

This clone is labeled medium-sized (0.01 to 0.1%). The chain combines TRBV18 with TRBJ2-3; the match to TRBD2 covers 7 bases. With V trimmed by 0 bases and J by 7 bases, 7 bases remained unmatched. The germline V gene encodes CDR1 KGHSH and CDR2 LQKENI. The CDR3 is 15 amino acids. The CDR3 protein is CASSPPSGGLNTQYF. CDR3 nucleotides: TGTGCCAGCTCACCACCTTCCGGGGGGTTAAATACGCAGTATTTT. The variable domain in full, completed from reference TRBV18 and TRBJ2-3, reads NAGVMQNPRHLVRRRGQEARLRCSPMKGHSHVYWYRQLPEEGLKFMVYLQKENIIDESGMPKERFSAEFPKEGPSILRIQQVVRGDSAAYFCASSPPSGGLNTQYFGPGTRLTVL.

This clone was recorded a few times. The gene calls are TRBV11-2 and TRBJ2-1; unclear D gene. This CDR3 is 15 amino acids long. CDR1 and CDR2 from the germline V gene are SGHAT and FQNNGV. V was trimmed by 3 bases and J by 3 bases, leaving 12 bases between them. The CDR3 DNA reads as TGTGCCAGCAGCTTTGGTTATGGGGTCTACAATGAGCAGTTCTTC. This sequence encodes CASSFGYGVYNEQFF.

The CDR3 is CASTLGPGSETEAFF. In DNA form, the CDR3 reads TGTGCCAGCACCCTGGGGCCAGGGAGTGAGACTGAAGCTTTCTTT. The chain has TRBV6-5 and TRBJ1-1, with D possibly TRBD1 on 5 matching bases. Trimming shortened V by 7 bases and J by 5 bases, and 20 bases separated the two germline ends. This CDR3 contains 15 residues. The germline V gene has CDR1 MNHEY and CDR2 SVGAGI.